This is a list of T cell receptor beta chains from one sample in a study of T-cell memory formation after mild COVID-19. TCRdb reanalysed the 5' RACE reads using MiXCR and keeps one entry per CDR3 protein. The sample holds roughly 450,000 distinct CDR3 sequences, about 20% seen once. The material sequenced was PBMCs or a T cell subset sorted from them (not recorded which). The receptor source for this set is an adult woman who had mild COVID-19 (a few samples of this study predate the infection). Cell type and time point are not known. The CDR3 runs from the conserved cysteine through the conserved F or W. Each record gives: J gene, clone size, V gene, D gene, CDR3 protein, CDR3 DNA. A D gene is named only where the DNA matches it firmly. Size is omitted from some rows. Given values are once, few, many or a class for expanded clones.

j_call: TRBJ2-4
clone_size: -
v_call: TRBV29-1
d_call: -
cdr3_aa: CSVGGLAKNIQYF
cdr3_nt: TGCAGCGTTGGTGGGCTAGCCAAAAACATTCAGTACTTC

j_call: TRBJ2-7
clone_size: few
v_call: TRBV29-1
d_call: -
cdr3_aa: CSGKDSHYEQYF
cdr3_nt: TGCAGCGGGAAGGACAGCCACTACGAGCAGTACTTC

j_call: TRBJ2-3
clone_size: -
v_call: TRBV9
d_call: -
cdr3_aa: CASSLRGQPITDTQYF
cdr3_nt: TGTGCCAGCAGCCTACGGGGCCAGCCGATCACAGATACGCAGTATTTT

j_call: TRBJ1-2
clone_size: -
v_call: TRBV4-2
d_call: TRBD1
cdr3_aa: CASSSEGQGNGYTF
cdr3_nt: TGTGCCAGCAGTTCAGAGGGACAGGGAAATGGCTACACCTTC

j_call: TRBJ2-3
clone_size: few
v_call: TRBV27
d_call: -
cdr3_aa: CASSLSTGVTRYTQYF
cdr3_nt: TGTGCCAGCAGTTTATCTACGGGAGTCACCAGGTATACGCAGTATTTT

j_call: TRBJ2-5
clone_size: -
v_call: TRBV24-1
d_call: -
cdr3_aa: CATSEPTAQETQYF
cdr3_nt: TGTGCCACCAGTGAGCCGACAGCCCAAGAGACCCAGTACTTC

j_call: TRBJ2-2
clone_size: -
v_call: TRBV7-6
d_call: TRBD2
cdr3_aa: CASSTPGLAGVIGELFF
cdr3_nt: TGTGCCAGCAGCACACCGGGACTAGCGGGAGTTATCGGGGAGCTGTTTTTT

j_call: TRBJ2-7
clone_size: -
v_call: TRBV7-9
d_call: -
cdr3_aa: CASSGGGGLYEQYF
cdr3_nt: TGTGCCAGCAGTGGGGGAGGGGGCCTTTACGAGCAGTACTTC

j_call: TRBJ2-3
clone_size: -
v_call: TRBV12-3/TRBV12-4
d_call: TRBD2
cdr3_aa: CASSFEPAGGRTDTQYF
cdr3_nt: TGTGCCAGCAGTTTTGAGCCCGCGGGGGGAAGAACAGATACGCAGTATTTT

j_call: TRBJ2-7
clone_size: few
v_call: TRBV7-9
d_call: TRBD1
cdr3_aa: CASSPSGQGESGQYF
cdr3_nt: TGTGCCAGCAGCCCCTCGGGACAGGGGGAATCTGGGCAGTACTTC

j_call: TRBJ2-3
clone_size: few
v_call: TRBV6-2/TRBV6-3
d_call: -
cdr3_aa: CASGGGPTDTQYF
cdr3_nt: TGTGCCAGTGGGGGGGGCCCCACAGATACGCAGTATTTT

j_call: TRBJ2-3
clone_size: -
v_call: TRBV9
d_call: -
cdr3_aa: CASSHTGGGGADTQYF
cdr3_nt: TGTGCCAGCAGCCACACCGGGGGCGGGGGCGCAGATACGCAGTATTTT

j_call: TRBJ1-1
clone_size: -
v_call: TRBV5-6
d_call: TRBD1
cdr3_aa: CASSLRDRDEAFF
cdr3_nt: TGTGCCAGCAGCCTAAGGGACAGGGATGAAGCTTTCTTT

j_call: TRBJ1-1
clone_size: few
v_call: TRBV19
d_call: TRBD1
cdr3_aa: CASSMLHRGHTEAFF
cdr3_nt: TGTGCCAGTAGTATGCTCCACAGGGGGCACACTGAAGCTTTCTTT

j_call: TRBJ1-1
clone_size: -
v_call: TRBV6-1
d_call: -
cdr3_aa: CASSFGGGGAEAFF
cdr3_nt: TGTGCCAGCAGTTTCGGCGGTGGGGGAGCAGAAGCTTTCTTT

j_call: TRBJ1-5
clone_size: -
v_call: TRBV19
d_call: -
cdr3_aa: CASSIGVSARNQPQHF
cdr3_nt: TGTGCCAGTAGTATAGGCGTCTCGGCGCGCAATCAGCCCCAGCATTTT

j_call: TRBJ1-1
clone_size: -
v_call: TRBV12-3/TRBV12-4
d_call: -
cdr3_aa: CASSFGRRGTEAFF
cdr3_nt: TGTGCCAGCAGTTTTGGCAGGAGAGGCACTGAAGCTTTCTTT

j_call: TRBJ1-4
clone_size: few
v_call: TRBV7-6
d_call: -
cdr3_aa: CASSSSGSEKLFF
cdr3_nt: TGTGCCAGCAGCTCATCGGGCAGCGAAAAACTGTTTTTT

j_call: TRBJ2-7
clone_size: -
v_call: TRBV5-4
d_call: TRBD2
cdr3_aa: CASSYSGGTSYEQYF
cdr3_nt: TGTGCCAGCAGCTATAGCGGGGGGACCTCCTACGAGCAGTACTTC

j_call: TRBJ1-4
clone_size: -
v_call: TRBV9
d_call: TRBD1
cdr3_aa: CASSSGQGGGEKLFF
cdr3_nt: TGTGCCAGCTCTTCGGGACAGGGAGGAGGTGAAAAACTGTTTTTT

j_call: TRBJ1-1
clone_size: many
v_call: TRBV15
d_call: -
cdr3_aa: CATSRVRGRGMNTEAFF
cdr3_nt: TGTGCCACCAGCAGAGTTCGGGGGCGAGGCATGAACACTGAAGCTTTCTTT

j_call: TRBJ2-7
clone_size: -
v_call: TRBV29-1
d_call: TRBD1
cdr3_aa: CSVDIPGQGYEQYF
cdr3_nt: TGCAGCGTCGATATCCCGGGACAGGGATACGAGCAGTACTTC

j_call: TRBJ1-1
clone_size: many
v_call: TRBV7-3
d_call: -
cdr3_aa: CASSSGRMNTEAFF
cdr3_nt: TGTGCCAGCAGCTCGGGACGTATGAACACTGAAGCTTTCTTT

j_call: TRBJ1-2
clone_size: few
v_call: TRBV7-8
d_call: TRBD1
cdr3_aa: CASSLAVTGQGAGGYTF
cdr3_nt: TGTGCCAGCAGCTTAGCGGTGACAGGACAGGGGGCGGGCGGCTACACCTTC

j_call: TRBJ2-5
clone_size: -
v_call: TRBV15
d_call: TRBD1
cdr3_aa: CATSRVRKGGSETQYF
cdr3_nt: TGTGCCACCAGCAGAGTCCGTAAAGGGGGCAGCGAGACCCAGTACTTC

j_call: TRBJ2-6
clone_size: few
v_call: TRBV11-1
d_call: TRBD2
cdr3_aa: CASSLHGGNSGANVLTF
cdr3_nt: TGTGCCAGCAGCTTACACGGGGGGAACTCTGGGGCCAACGTCCTGACTTTC

j_call: TRBJ1-2
clone_size: -
v_call: TRBV24-1
d_call: -
cdr3_aa: CATSAGGSNYGYTF
cdr3_nt: TGTGCCACCAGTGCCGGCGGTTCAAACTATGGCTACACCTTC

j_call: TRBJ2-5
clone_size: -
v_call: TRBV20-1
d_call: TRBD1
cdr3_aa: CSAFQGQGSQETQYF
cdr3_nt: TGCAGTGCTTTCCAGGGACAGGGGTCTCAAGAGACCCAGTACTTC

j_call: TRBJ1-2
clone_size: -
v_call: TRBV7-9
d_call: -
cdr3_aa: CASSSGPHIGGYTF
cdr3_nt: TGTGCCAGCAGTTCTGGACCCCATATCGGAGGCTACACCTTC

j_call: TRBJ2-7
clone_size: -
v_call: TRBV24-1
d_call: -
cdr3_aa: CATSGRTFGSYEQYF
cdr3_nt: TGTGCCACCAGTGGTAGGACGTTCGGATCCTACGAGCAGTACTTC

j_call: TRBJ2-7
clone_size: few
v_call: TRBV7-2
d_call: -
cdr3_aa: CASSLMAGSGYEQYF
cdr3_nt: TGTGCCAGCAGCTTAATGGCGGGGTCGGGCTACGAGCAGTACTTC

j_call: TRBJ2-1
clone_size: few
v_call: TRBV24-1
d_call: -
cdr3_aa: CATSDRTVTYNEQFF
cdr3_nt: TGTGCCACCAGTGATCGGACAGTCACCTACAATGAGCAGTTCTTC

j_call: TRBJ2-2
clone_size: few
v_call: TRBV5-1
d_call: -
cdr3_aa: CASSLVPGGELFF
cdr3_nt: TGCGCCAGCAGCTTGGTTCCGGGCGGGGAGCTGTTTTTT

j_call: TRBJ1-2
clone_size: -
v_call: TRBV7-6
d_call: -
cdr3_aa: CASSSGPRGLYGYTF
cdr3_nt: TGTGCCAGCAGCTCCGGACCCAGGGGCCTATATGGCTACACCTTC

j_call: TRBJ2-1
clone_size: many
v_call: TRBV20-1
d_call: -
cdr3_aa: CSAQGDRAYNEQFF
cdr3_nt: TGCAGTGCCCAGGGAGATAGAGCCTACAATGAGCAGTTCTTC

j_call: TRBJ1-1
clone_size: -
v_call: TRBV7-2
d_call: TRBD1
cdr3_aa: CASSSGTGMNTEAFF
cdr3_nt: TGTGCCAGCAGCTCCGGGACAGGAATGAACACTGAAGCTTTCTTT

j_call: TRBJ1-2
clone_size: few
v_call: TRBV9
d_call: TRBD1
cdr3_aa: CASSVTGTGGVYGYTF
cdr3_nt: TGTGCCAGCAGCGTAACCGGGACAGGGGGCGTCTATGGCTACACCTTC

j_call: TRBJ2-2
clone_size: many
v_call: TRBV12-3/TRBV12-4
d_call: -
cdr3_aa: CASSDPGGELFF
cdr3_nt: TGTGCCAGCAGTGACCCGGGAGGGGAGCTGTTTTTT

j_call: TRBJ2-3
clone_size: few
v_call: TRBV6-5
d_call: TRBD1
cdr3_aa: CASSHRTGGKDYTDTQYF
cdr3_nt: TGTGCCAGCAGTCACCGGACAGGTGGGAAAGACTACACAGATACGCAGTATTTT

j_call: TRBJ2-6
clone_size: few
v_call: TRBV7-6
d_call: -
cdr3_aa: CASSLETETSGANVLTF
cdr3_nt: TGTGCCAGCAGCTTAGAGACAGAGACCTCTGGGGCCAACGTCCTGACTTTC

j_call: TRBJ2-3
clone_size: few
v_call: TRBV6-5
d_call: TRBD1
cdr3_aa: CVAGTGRNTQYF
cdr3_nt: TGTGTCGCCGGGACAGGGAGGAATACGCAGTATTTT

j_call: TRBJ1-1
clone_size: -
v_call: TRBV27
d_call: -
cdr3_aa: CASGRTAMNTEAFF
cdr3_nt: TGTGCCAGCGGAAGGACAGCCATGAACACTGAAGCTTTCTTT

j_call: TRBJ2-2
clone_size: -
v_call: TRBV21-1
d_call: -
cdr3_aa: CASSKARGTGELFF
cdr3_nt: TGTGCCAGCAGCAAAGCGAGAGGGACCGGGGAGCTGTTTTTT

j_call: TRBJ2-5
clone_size: many
v_call: TRBV4-3
d_call: TRBD1
cdr3_aa: CASSLTGGEETQYF
cdr3_nt: TGCGCCAGCAGCCTTACAGGGGGAGAAGAGACCCAGTACTTC

j_call: TRBJ2-7
clone_size: many
v_call: TRBV7-3
d_call: TRBD1
cdr3_aa: CASSLIGWTRDRGGMEQYF
cdr3_nt: TGTGCCAGCAGCTTAATCGGTTGGACCCGGGACAGGGGAGGCATGGAGCAGTACTTC

j_call: TRBJ1-2
clone_size: -
v_call: TRBV2
d_call: -
cdr3_aa: CASIRELLANYGYTF
cdr3_nt: TGTGCCAGCATAAGGGAGCTGCTAGCTAACTATGGCTACACCTTC

j_call: TRBJ1-1
clone_size: few
v_call: TRBV5-5
d_call: TRBD1
cdr3_aa: CASSSRDRGGNTEAFF
cdr3_nt: TGTGCCAGCAGCTCCCGGGACAGGGGAGGGAACACTGAAGCTTTCTTT

j_call: TRBJ2-5
clone_size: many
v_call: TRBV5-1
d_call: -
cdr3_aa: CASTQTGQETQYF
cdr3_nt: TGCGCCAGCACCCAAACGGGGCAAGAGACCCAGTACTTC

j_call: TRBJ2-1
clone_size: -
v_call: TRBV30
d_call: -
cdr3_aa: CAWMGAGRYNEQFF
cdr3_nt: TGTGCCTGGATGGGGGCGGGCCGCTACAATGAGCAGTTCTTC

j_call: TRBJ2-1
clone_size: -
v_call: TRBV4-3
d_call: TRBD2
cdr3_aa: CASSRGSGSPYNEQFF
cdr3_nt: TGCGCCAGCAGCCGAGGGAGCGGGAGCCCCTACAATGAGCAGTTCTTC

j_call: TRBJ1-1
clone_size: -
v_call: TRBV5-6
d_call: -
cdr3_aa: CASSLAPTSNTEAFF
cdr3_nt: TGTGCCAGCAGCTTGGCACCGACCTCAAACACTGAAGCTTTCTTT

j_call: TRBJ1-1
clone_size: -
v_call: TRBV7-2
d_call: -
cdr3_aa: CASIPTGSMNTEAFF
cdr3_nt: TGTGCCAGCATCCCGACCGGGTCCATGAACACTGAAGCTTTCTTT

j_call: TRBJ2-7
clone_size: -
v_call: TRBV12-3/TRBV12-4
d_call: TRBD2
cdr3_aa: CASRTGPGLAGDYEQYF
cdr3_nt: TGTGCCAGCAGGACAGGGCCCGGACTAGCGGGAGACTACGAGCAGTACTTC

j_call: TRBJ1-2
clone_size: -
v_call: TRBV21-1
d_call: -
cdr3_aa: CASSKAGGSDYGYTF
cdr3_nt: TGTGCCAGCAGCAAAGCGGGAGGCTCTGACTATGGCTACACCTTC

j_call: TRBJ1-4
clone_size: -
v_call: TRBV15
d_call: -
cdr3_aa: CATSRRREDREKLFF
cdr3_nt: TGTGCCACCAGCAGAAGGAGGGAAGATCGCGAAAAACTGTTTTTT

j_call: TRBJ2-1
clone_size: -
v_call: TRBV9
d_call: TRBD2
cdr3_aa: CASSASGGAPYNEQFF
cdr3_nt: TGTGCCAGCAGCGCCAGCGGGGGGGCCCCTTACAATGAGCAGTTCTTC

j_call: TRBJ2-3
clone_size: -
v_call: TRBV5-1
d_call: -
cdr3_aa: CASSRSEATDTQYF
cdr3_nt: TGCGCCAGCAGCCGCTCCGAAGCGACAGATACGCAGTATTTT

j_call: TRBJ2-7
clone_size: -
v_call: TRBV14
d_call: -
cdr3_aa: CASSYISYEQYF
cdr3_nt: TGTGCCAGCAGCTATATCTCCTACGAGCAGTACTTC

j_call: TRBJ2-5
clone_size: -
v_call: TRBV4-1
d_call: TRBD2
cdr3_aa: CASSQVAGGQETQYF
cdr3_nt: TGCGCCAGCAGCCAAGTAGCGGGGGGGCAGGAGACCCAGTACTTC

j_call: TRBJ2-4
clone_size: -
v_call: TRBV9
d_call: -
cdr3_aa: CASSTRENIQYF
cdr3_nt: TGTGCCAGCAGCACGAGAGAAAACATTCAGTACTTC